The 14 T cell receptor beta chains below all came from one sample that was sequenced in a study of shared clonotypes between healthy human individuals. TCRdb's copy holds only in-frame clones and misses some; the assay was immunoSEQ multiplex PCR. The sample consists of around 1.9 million clones, more than 85% of them appearing once. Naive CD8 cells lacked CD45RO, underwent positive selection for CCR7 and left out terminally differentiated effector memory CD45RA+ cells. Specimen: naive CD8+ T cells from PBMCs. The receptor source for this set is a man aged 18 to 29 in good health. Some clones in this sample may be carry-over from other donors' samples.

This chain uses TRBV29-1 with TRBJ2-1; D perhaps matches TRBD2 (6 bases). The CDR3 is 14 residues long. Germline V CDR1 and CDR2: SQVTM, ANQGSEA. V was pared by 3 bases and J by 7 bases, with 16 bases between. This chain's CDR3 is CSVEGGDFGNEQFF. The CDR3, as DNA: TGCAGCGTTGAGGGTGGGGACTTCGGGAATGAGCAGTTCTTC.

This chain connects TRBV13 to TRBJ1-4, with D possibly being TRBD1 (6 bases). CDR3 length: 14 amino acids. Germline V lookup: CDR1 PRHDT, CDR2 FYEKMQ (reference sequence). The ends were cut back, 5 bases at V and 2 bases at J, with 9 bases in the middle. The CDR3 coding sequence is TGTGCCAGCAGCACCAGGGGTACTAATGAAAAACTGTTTTTT. It yields the protein CASSTRGTNEKLFF.

This rearrangement joins TRBV27 to TRBJ1-1; 7 positions agree with TRBD1. This CDR3 is built from 11 residues. Germline CDR1 MNHEY, CDR2 SMNVEV (reference sequence). J gave up 10 bases and V 6 bases, and 5 bases lay outside the gene matches. This chain's CDR3 is CASRMTGRAFF. CDR3 sequence (DNA): TGTGCCAGCAGGATGACAGGGAGAGCTTTCTTT.

The V and J genes are TRBV4-1 and TRBJ2-7; D not certain. Germline values: CDR1 MGHRA, CDR2 YSYEKL. The CDR3 runs 15 residues. Trimming stripped 3 bases from V and 3 bases from J, with 15 bases between. The chain's CDR3 is CASSQILGYLYEQYF. CDR3 in DNA: TGCGCCAGCAGCCAGATCCTGGGCTACCTCTACGAGCAGTACTTC.

This clone was recorded a few times. This chain connects TRBV27 to TRBJ2-1; tentative D call: TRBD1 (5 bases). CDR1 is MNHEY, CDR2 SMNVEV, per germline (reference sequence). V lost 7 bases to trimming and J lost 4 bases, with 20 bases between them. The CDR3 contains 16 residues. In nucleotides, the CDR3 is TGTGCCAGCACCCTGAGGCTGGACACAAATTACAATGAGCAGTTCTTC. It translates to CASTLRLDTNYNEQFF.

This clone was observed a single time. This sequence joins TRBV6-5 and TRBJ2-5; tentatively, D is TRBD1 (5 bases). CDR3 length equals 15 residues. The germline V gene has CDR1 MNHEY and CDR2 SVGAGI. Trimming stripped 4 bases from V and 5 bases from J, with 17 bases between. CDR3 coding DNA: TGTGCCAGCAGTTTAGGACGGTCAGGGTTTGAGACCCAGTACTTC. This translates into CASSLGRSGFETQYF.

The rearrangement uses TRBV5-6 and TRBJ2-1, with 8 bases that match TRBD2. Germline-derived CDR1 and CDR2 are SGHDT and YYEEEE. This CDR3 comprises 15 residues. After removal of 2 bases from V and 5 bases from J, the junction contained 6 bases not matched to a gene. CDR3 nucleotides: TGTGCCAGCAGCTTACTAGCGGATATCGACAATGAGCAGTTCTTC. Amino acid sequence: CASSLLADIDNEQFF. The whole variable domain, remainder taken from reference TRBV5-6 and TRBJ2-1, is DAGVTQSPTHLIKTRGQQVTLRCSPKSGHDTVSWYQQALGQGPQFIFQYYEEEERQRGNFPDRFSGHQFPNYSSELNVNALLLGDSALYLCASSLLADIDNEQFFGPGTRLTVL.

This rearrangement joins TRBV7-6 to TRBJ2-7; D is undetermined. Germline V lookup: CDR1 SGHVS, CDR2 FNYEAQ. This CDR3 is 13 amino acids long. Trimming pared 0 bases from V and 3 bases from J, leaving 6 bases between. The CDR3 sequence is CASSLANSYEQYF. CDR3 coding DNA: TGTGCCAGCAGCTTAGCGAACAGCTACGAGCAGTACTTC. Based on the CDR3 plus reference TRBV7-6 and TRBJ2-7, the full variable domain is GAGVSQSPRYKVTKRGQDVALRCDPISGHVSLYWYRQALGQGPEFLTYFNYEAQQDKSGLPNDRFSAERPEGSISTLTIQRTEQRDSAMYRCASSLANSYEQYFGPGTRLTVT.

The chain combines TRBV7-3 with TRBJ2-3; D not resolved. The CDR3 loop spans 13 amino acids. V lost 2 bases and J lost 2, with 5 bases in between. Germline V CDR1 and CDR2: SGHTA, FQGTGA. As DNA, the CDR3 is TGTGCCAGCAGCTTATTGACCACAGATACGCAGTATTTT. The encoded protein is CASSLLTTDTQYF. Full variable domain (outside the CDR3, taken from reference TRBV7-3 and TRBJ2-3): GAGVSQTPSNKVTEKGKYVELRCDPISGHTALYWYRQSLGQGPEFLIYFQGTGAADDSGLPNDRFFAVRPEGSVSTLKIQRTERGDSAVYLCASSLLTTDTQYFGPGTRLTVL.

On this clone itself: Other nucleotide sequences in the sample specify the same CDR3. The rearrangement links TRBV6-5 to TRBJ1-2; D remains unclear. The CDR3 loop spans 14 amino acids. The V end was cut by 2 bases, the J end by 1 base, with 8 bases between. Germline V gene sequence: CDR1 MNHEY, CDR2 SVGAGI. CDR3 protein: CASSYSSGNYGYTF. The CDR3 coding sequence is TGTGCCAGCAGTTACAGCAGCGGTAACTATGGCTACACCTTC.

The rearrangement links TRBV5-1 to TRBJ1-2; 11 positions match TRBD1. CDR3 length equals 16 residues. Germline CDR1 reads SGHRS; CDR2 reads YFSETQ. V lost 3 bases and J lost 4; bases outside the gene matches: 8. CDR3 bases: TGCGCCAGCAGCTCTGGACAGGGGGCGGATGGCTATGGCTACACCTTC. Translating it yields CASSSGQGADGYGYTF.

This rearrangement joins TRBV4-1 to TRBJ2-4; D is undetermined. Trimming cost V 4 bases and J 1 base, with 11 bases left between them. Germline CDR1 MGHRA, CDR2 YSYEKL. This CDR3 comprises 15 residues. The CDR3 here is CASSPLPSAKNIQYF. DNA of the CDR3: TGCGCCAGCAGCCCTCTCCCCTCGGCCAAAAACATTCAGTACTTC.

As for this clone: At the DNA level, this CDR3 is encoded by other sequences in the same sample as well. The chain couples TRBV4-1 to TRBJ1-3; TRBD1 is a possible D gene (6 bases). Per germline, CDR1 MGHRA and CDR2 YSYEKL. This CDR3 comprises 15 residues. V was shortened by 0 bases and J by 2 bases, with 8 bases between the two germline ends. As DNA, the CDR3 is TGCGCCAGCAGCCAAGATAAGGGGGCTGGAAACACCATATATTTT. Protein sequence: CASSQDKGAGNTIYF.

The gene calls are TRBV20-1 and TRBJ2-3; no clear D gene. The CDR3 has 11 amino acids. V lost 7 bases and J lost 4, with 9 bases in between. In germline, CDR1 is DFQATT, CDR2 SNEGSKA (reference sequence). The CDR3 DNA sequence: TGCAGTGATTCAGGAGCAGATACGCAGTATTTT. Translated: CSDSGADTQYF.